This passage covers 26 T cell receptor beta chains from one sample sequenced in a study of shared clonotypes between healthy human individuals. The protocol was immunoSEQ multiplex PCR, while the TCRdb copy is restricted to in-frame clones and leaves out a portion. The repertoire consists of around 1,900,000 clones, with just over 90% occurring once and the leading ten covering around 1.8%. Naive CD8 cells, CD45RO-negative and positively selected for CCR7, excluded terminally differentiated effector memory CD45RA+ cells. Sequenced: naive CD8+ T cells from PBMCs. These receptors were taken from a man aged 18 to 29 in good health. Some clones in this sample may be carry-over from other donors' samples.

The chain has TRBV7-8 and TRBJ2-7; D ambiguous. The CDR3 is 11 residues long. V was pared by 4 bases and J by 4 bases, with 5 bases between. Per germline, CDR1 SGHVS and CDR2 FQNEAQ. The CDR3 coding sequence is TGTGCCAGCAGCTCCATGTACGAGCAGTACTTC. This sequence encodes CASSSMYEQYF.

On this clone itself: Other DNA sequences in this specimen translate into the identical CDR3. The gene calls are TRBV19 and TRBJ1-1; 7 bases fit TRBD1. The V gene end was trimmed by 1 base and the J gene end by 4 bases; junction bases not matched to a gene: 0. Germline CDR1 reads LNHDA; CDR2 reads SQIVND (reference sequence). The CDR3 is made up of 13 amino acids. As DNA, the CDR3 is TGTGCCAGTAGTATAGGGACAGGCACTGAAGCTTTCTTT. It codes for CASSIGTGTEAFF.

The V call is TRBV7-8, the J call TRBJ2-2; D not certain. CDR1 SGHVS and CDR2 FQNEAQ come from the germline V gene. V was trimmed by 3 bases and J by 0 bases, leaving 2 bases between them. CDR3 length: 13 residues. The CDR3 bases are TGTGCCAGCAGCTTCGCGAACACCGGGGAGCTGTTTTTT. Translating gives CASSFANTGELFF.

This chain connects TRBV11-2 to TRBJ2-1; D possibly corresponds to TRBD1 (6 bases). Trimming pared 4 bases from V and 9 bases from J, leaving 22 bases between. This CDR3 spans 16 amino acids. CDR1 and CDR2 from the germline V gene are SGHAT and FQNNGV. CDR3 DNA sequence: TGTGCCAGCAGCTCGGTGATCGCTCCCAGAGGGGGTGAGCAGTTCTTC. Its protein is CASSSVIAPRGGEQFF.

This chain links TRBV7-9 with TRBJ2-3, with D maybe TRBD1 (6 bases). The CDR3 extends over 15 amino acids. Germline loops: CDR1 SEHNR, CDR2 FQNEAQ (reference sequence). The V gene lost 2 bases and the J gene lost 0 bases, with 9 bases spanning the gap. The CDR3 region has the DNA TGTGCCAGCAGCTTAATGGACAGCAGCACAGATACGCAGTATTTT. It specifies CASSLMDSSTDTQYF. Filled out from reference TRBV7-9 and TRBJ2-3, the complete variable domain reads DTGVSQNPRHKITKRGQNVTFRCDPISEHNRLYWYRQTLGQGPEFLTYFQNEAQLEKSRLLSDRFSAERPKGSFSTLEIQRTEQGDSAMYLCASSLMDSSTDTQYFGPGTRLTVL.

The chain joins TRBV9 to TRBJ2-7, with TRBD2 matching 7 bases. Losses at the gene ends were 3 bases for V and 3 bases for J; bases not matched to a gene: 6. Germline CDR1 and CDR2: SGDLS and YYNGEE. This CDR3 is 14 amino acids long. This CDR3 reads CASSASGGIYEQYF. As DNA, the CDR3 is TGTGCCAGCAGCGCTAGCGGTGGGATCTACGAGCAGTACTTC.

The rearrangement joins TRBV6-1 to TRBJ2-2, with 7 bases fitting TRBD1. CDR3 size: 14 residues. The V and J ends lost 4 bases and 3 bases, in that order; junction bases with no gene match: 2. The germline CDR1 and CDR2 sequences are MNHNS and SASEGT. In nucleotides, the CDR3 is TGTGCCAGCAGTGTGACAGGGTACACCGGGGAGCTGTTTTTT. This gives the protein CASSVTGYTGELFF.

The rearrangement uses TRBV7-9 and TRBJ2-7; D may match TRBD1 or TRBD2 (7 bases each). The CDR3 contains 15 residues. V lost 5 bases to trimming and J lost 3 bases, with 17 bases between them. Germline loops: CDR1 SEHNR, CDR2 FQNEAQ (reference sequence). CDR3 residues: CASSPKTGRVYEQYF. The CDR3 DNA follows: TGTGCCAGCAGCCCAAAGACAGGGAGGGTCTACGAGCAGTACTTC.

For this clone: The same CDR3 is also encoded by other DNA sequences in this sample. V usage is TRBV10-1 and J usage is TRBJ2-7; the match to TRBD2 covers 8 bases. CDR3 size: 13 residues. J was trimmed by 3 bases and V by 5 bases; bases with no gene match: 3. The germline V gene has CDR1 WNHNN and CDR2 SYGVQD (reference sequence). The CDR3 DNA reads as TGCGCCAGCAGTACTAGCGGAAGCTACGAGCAGTACTTC. This gives the protein CASSTSGSYEQYF.

The genes are TRBV27 and TRBJ2-1; D not certain. With 2 bases removed from V and 10 bases from J, the gap between germline ends came to 12 bases. Per the germline V gene, CDR1 is MNHEY and CDR2 is SMNVEV (reference sequence). This CDR3 has 13 amino acids. The CDR3 sequence: CASSLGYPMEQFF. The CDR3, as DNA: TGTGCCAGCAGTTTAGGCTATCCAATGGAGCAGTTCTTC.

The gene calls are TRBV7-9 and TRBJ1-2; TRBD1 is a possible D gene (5 bases). Trimming stripped 0 bases from V and 3 bases from J, with 17 bases between. This CDR3 has 17 amino acids. The germline V gene encodes CDR1 SEHNR and CDR2 FQNEAQ (reference sequence). The CDR3, as DNA: TGTGCCAGCAGCTTAGCTGGGACGGCAGTCTCGTACTATGGCTACACCTTC. Its protein is CASSLAGTAVSYYGYTF.

V gene TRBV4-1 combines with J gene TRBJ2-7; 9 positions match TRBD1. Germline V lookup: CDR1 MGHRA, CDR2 YSYEKL. The V segment lost 3 bases and the J segment 5 bases; nucleotides outside the gene matches: 11. The CDR3 sequence is 16 residues long. This CDR3 reads CASSHGPTGGWNEQYF. For the CDR3, the DNA is TGCGCCAGCAGCCACGGGCCCACAGGGGGCTGGAACGAGCAGTACTTC.

The genes are TRBV15 and TRBJ1-2, with D possibly being TRBD1 (5 bases). V lost 4 bases to trimming and J lost 4 bases, with 25 bases between them. CDR1 and CDR2 from the germline V gene are LNHNV and YYDKDF (reference sequence). This CDR3 spans 18 amino acids. CDR3 in DNA: TGTGCCACCAGCACTGAAGCCCCCCGGGACGGAGTTACCTATGGCTACACCTTC. This gives the protein CATSTEAPRDGVTYGYTF.

The rearrangement joins TRBV29-1 to TRBJ2-7; 7 bases agree with TRBD1. Trimming cost V 4 bases and J 0 bases; bases outside gene matches: 6. This CDR3 has 14 residues. Germline V gene data show CDR1 as SQVTM and CDR2 as ANQGSEA. CDR3 nucleotide sequence: TGCAGCGTTGTTGGACAGGCAAGCTCCTACGAGCAGTACTTC. It encodes CSVVGQASSYEQYF.

This chain links TRBV5-1 with TRBJ2-1; D perhaps matches TRBD1 (6 bases). The V end lost 3 bases, the J end lost 4 bases, and 20 bases lay between the germline ends. The germline gives CDR1 SGHRS, CDR2 YFSETQ. CDR3 size: 17 residues. The CDR3 bases are TGCGCCAGCAGCTCGACTCCAGGGGCCCCCTTATACAATGAGCAGTTCTTC. Residues: CASSSTPGAPLYNEQFF.

The V gene is TRBV30, the J gene TRBJ2-7; 10 bases agree with TRBD1. The CDR3 length is 13 residues. Per the germline V gene, CDR1 is GTSNPN and CDR2 is SVGIG (reference sequence). Trimming at V came to 3 bases and at J to 3 bases, leaving 2 bases not matched to a gene. The CDR3 reads CAWRGTGDYEQYF. The CDR3 region has the DNA TGTGCCTGGAGAGGGACAGGGGACTACGAGCAGTACTTC. Using reference TRBV30 and TRBJ2-7 for the parts outside the CDR3, the full variable domain is SQTIHQWPATLVQPVGSPLSLECTVEGTSNPNLYWYRQAAGRGLQLLFYSVGIGQISSEVPQNLSASRPQDRQFILSSKKLLLSDSGFYLCAWRGTGDYEQYFGPGTRLTVT.

The V and J genes are TRBV27 and TRBJ2-1; tentative D call: TRBD2 (6 bases). The germline V and J ends were trimmed by 5 bases and 4 bases, with 15 bases remaining between them. Germline loops: CDR1 MNHEY, CDR2 SMNVEV (reference sequence). The CDR3 length is 15 residues. The CDR3 DNA follows: TGTGCCAGCAGTAACCGGGACTTCACATACAATGAGCAGTTCTTC. Translating gives CASSNRDFTYNEQFF.

J is TRBJ2-6 and V is TRBV9; D uncertain. Trimming removed 3 bases from V and 1 base from J, with 5 bases in between. CDR3 size: 14 residues. Germline V lookup: CDR1 SGDLS, CDR2 YYNGEE. The CDR3 region is CASSAPSGANVLTF. The DNA for the CDR3 is TGTGCCAGCAGCGCACCTTCTGGGGCCAACGTCCTGACTTTC.

This clone was counted a few times. The chain employs TRBV9 and TRBJ2-2; D is perhaps TRBD1 or TRBD2 (6 bases each). This CDR3 region has 15 residues. The V end was cut by 0 bases, the J end by 7 bases, with 13 bases between. Germline CDR1 reads SGDLS; CDR2 reads YYNGEE. CDR3 sequence: CASSVGRGLFGELFF. The CDR3 region has the DNA TGTGCCAGCAGCGTAGGCCGGGGGCTTTTCGGGGAGCTGTTTTTT.

This chain uses TRBV10-3 with TRBJ2-7, with D possibly being TRBD1 (6 bases). This CDR3 comprises 13 residues. Germline CDR1 is ENHRY and CDR2 is SYGVKD. Trimming took 4 bases from V and 4 from J, leaving 11 bases between them. The CDR3: CAISGQDPYEQYF. CDR3 DNA: TGTGCCATCAGTGGACAGGACCCTTACGAGCAGTACTTC.

The CDR3 sequence: CASSLAWGPGNTIYF. In DNA, the CDR3 is TGTGCCAGCAGCTTAGCCTGGGGGCCTGGAAACACCATATATTTT. This chain connects TRBV7-9 to TRBJ1-3; tentative D call: TRBD1 (6 bases). This CDR3 has 15 amino acids. The V end lost 0 bases, the J end lost 2 bases, and 8 bases lay between the germline ends. Germline V lookup: CDR1 SEHNR, CDR2 FQNEAQ (reference sequence).

This chain links TRBV5-8 with TRBJ1-5; D remains unclear. Germline loops: CDR1 SGHTS, CDR2 YDEGEE. The CDR3 has 14 residues. The V end was cut by 1 base, the J end by 4 bases, with 9 bases between. The CDR3 loop reads CASSLSRENQPQHF. DNA of the CDR3: TGTGCCAGCAGCTTGAGTAGGGAGAATCAGCCCCAGCATTTT.

The rearrangement uses TRBV28 and TRBJ2-2; TRBD2 matches at 10 bases. V lost 7 bases and J lost 3; bases outside the gene matches: 5. The CDR3 totals 15 residues. CDR1 MDHEN and CDR2 SYDVKM come from the germline V gene. The CDR3 bases are TGTGCCAGCACGCAACTAGCGGGACACACCGGGGAGCTGTTTTTT. Translating it yields CASTQLAGHTGELFF.

The chain uses TRBV7-2 and TRBJ2-7; D unresolved. This CDR3 comprises 14 residues. Looked up from germline, CDR1 is SGHTA and CDR2 is FQGNSA. The V gene lost 3 bases and the J gene lost 4 bases, with 13 bases spanning the gap. The CDR3 loop reads CASSFFGIGYEQYF. CDR3 in DNA: TGTGCCAGCAGCTTCTTCGGCATTGGTTACGAGCAGTACTTC.

The chain carries TRBV27 and TRBJ1-1; 7 nucleotides agree with TRBD1. This CDR3 has 14 amino acids. CDR1 is MNHEY and CDR2 is SMNVEV in the germline V gene (reference sequence). Trimming took 10 bases from V and 1 from J; bases not matched to a gene: 9. The CDR3 region is CATHPGQANTEAFF. The CDR3 bases are TGTGCCACCCACCCCGGACAGGCGAACACTGAAGCTTTCTTT.

The chain links TRBV10-3 to TRBJ1-1, with 9 bases identical to TRBD1. The CDR3 loop spans 15 amino acids. Germline values: CDR1 ENHRY, CDR2 SYGVKD. Trimming removed 9 bases from V and 5 bases from J; junction bases left unmatched: 13. CDR3 region: CAIDVGTGLKTEAFF. The CDR3, as DNA: TGTGCCATAGACGTAGGGACAGGGTTAAAGACTGAAGCTTTCTTT.